The 12 T cell receptor beta chains listed next were all sequenced from one sample in a study of Graves' ophthalmopathy and Graves' hyperthyroidism. Amplifying from RNA transcripts, the study obtained TCR beta CDR3 regions. The first round was an RT-PCR with HTBI primers, and the second round was a multiplex PCR. TCRdb re-derived calls from the multiplex PCR reads in MiXCR, one entry per CDR3 protein. The sample shows a few hundred thousand distinct CDR3 sequences, about a sixth of them seen only once. The sequenced sample consisted of peripheral blood. The source of these receptors is an adult woman with stable Graves' hyperthyroidism.

The chain carries TRBV18 and TRBJ1-1; possibly TRBD1 for D (5 bases). V was cut by 0 bases and J by 0 bases, with 8 bases left in between. The CDR3 spans 15 residues. Germline V gives CDR1 KGHSH, CDR2 LQKENI. The DNA of the CDR3 is TGTGCCAGCTCACCACCGGGGACGGTGAACACTGAAGCTTTCTTT. This encodes CASSPPGTVNTEAFF.

This clonotype has ten or more counts. The chain joins TRBV10-3 to TRBJ1-1, with 7 bases identical to TRBD1. CDR3 length equals 14 residues. Germline V CDR1 and CDR2: ENHRY, SYGVKD. J was trimmed by 0 bases and V by 6 bases; bases with no gene match: 4. CDR3 amino acids: CAIRGQYMNTEAFF. CDR3 nucleotide sequence: TGTGCCATCAGGGGACAGTATATGAACACTGAAGCTTTCTTT.

This clonotype has ten or more counts. The chain recombines TRBV20-1 with TRBJ1-1; weak D call: TRBD1 (5 bases). The CDR3 runs to 13 residues. V was cut by 7 bases and J by 1 base, with 13 bases left in between. Germline lookup yields CDR1 DFQATT and CDR2 SNEGSKA (reference sequence). CDR3 DNA sequence: TGCAGTGTCTGGGGGGGTAGGAACACTGAAGCTTTCTTT. It yields the protein CSVWGGRNTEAFF.

The table lists this clonotype with many counts. This chain connects TRBV29-1 to TRBJ1-2; possible D gene TRBD1, 5 bases. Germline values: CDR1 SQVTM, CDR2 ANQGSEA. Trimming removed 1 base from V and 7 bases from J, with 10 bases in between. The CDR3 runs to 12 residues. The CDR3 bases are TGCAGCGTTGAAGTCCGGGACGGTGGCTACACCTTC. Its translation is CSVEVRDGGYTF.

Worth noting for this clonotype: No conserved phenylalanine or tryptophan is present at the end of the CDR3, so a read error is the likely explanation. The gene calls are TRBV6-1 and TRBJ2-7, with 11 bases that match TRBD1. V gave up 5 bases and J gave up 5 bases; unmatched junction bases: 5. CDR1 and CDR2 from the germline V gene are MNHNS and SASEGT. This CDR3 is built from 14 residues. DNA for the CDR3: TGTGCCAGCAGTAGCCGGGACAGGGGGAACGAGCAGTACTCC. Translation gives CASSSRDRGNEQYS.

The rearrangement links TRBV6-5 to TRBJ2-5, with D possibly matching TRBD2 (5 bases). The germline gives CDR1 MNHEY, CDR2 SVGAGI. The V end was cut by 0 bases, the J end by 2 bases, with 10 bases between. The CDR3 totals 15 residues. CDR3 coding DNA: TGTGCCAGCAGTTACTCGATCGGGATGCAAGAGACCCAGTACTTC. Protein sequence: CASSYSIGMQETQYF.

This clonotype was recorded many times. The J gene is TRBJ2-7, the V gene TRBV20-1; TRBD2 agrees at 7 bases. Germline V CDR1 and CDR2: DFQATT, SNEGSKA (reference sequence). J was trimmed by 0 bases and V by 4 bases; bases with no gene match: 3. This CDR3 comprises 13 residues. The CDR3: CSATSGSSYEQYF. CDR3 coding DNA: TGCAGTGCTACTAGCGGAAGCTCCTACGAGCAGTACTTC.

This rearrangement joins TRBV11-2 to TRBJ2-7; 8 nucleotides agree with TRBD2. CDR1 SGHAT and CDR2 FQNNGV come from the germline V gene. V lost 4 bases, J lost 4 bases, and 12 bases stayed unmatched. The CDR3 is made up of 16 amino acids. The CDR3: CASSSPNPGGPYEQYF. CDR3 DNA sequence: TGTGCCAGCAGCTCCCCCAATCCGGGGGGGCCTTACGAGCAGTACTTC.

The chain couples TRBV7-2 to TRBJ2-4; D is perhaps TRBD2 (7 bases). Germline V CDR1 and CDR2: SGHTA, FQGNSA. The V end lost 0 bases, the J end lost 0 bases, and 24 bases lay between the germline ends. The CDR3 is made up of 21 amino acids. The CDR3 is CASSLAGGGFRIRIAKNIQYF. The DNA for the CDR3 is TGTGCCAGCAGCTTAGCGGGGGGGGGCTTTAGAATACGTATAGCCAAAAACATTCAGTACTTC. Filled out from reference TRBV7-2 and TRBJ2-4, the complete variable domain reads GAGVSQSPSNKVTEKGKDVELRCDPISGHTALYWYRQSLGQGLEFLIYFQGNSAPDKSGLPSDRFSAERTGGSVSTLTIQRTQQEDSAVYLCASSLAGGGFRIRIAKNIQYFGAGTRLSVL.

This clonotype was recorded once. In DNA, the CDR3 is TGTGCCAGCAGTTATCTCCGGACTAGCGGGGGGAAGGATACGCAGTATTTT. Translated: CASSYLRTSGGKDTQYF. V and J are TRBV27 and TRBJ2-3, with 14 bases that match TRBD2. Germline values: CDR1 MNHEY, CDR2 SMNVEV (reference sequence). V lost 4 bases and J lost 6; bases outside the gene matches: 9. The CDR3 spans 17 residues.

At least ten counts were recorded for this clonotype. This chain uses TRBV7-2 with TRBJ2-7; TRBD2 matches at 12 bases. Germline V gives CDR1 SGHTA, CDR2 FQGNSA. The CDR3 totals 15 residues. With 6 bases clipped from V and 4 bases from J, the junction kept 7 bases outside the gene matches. The CDR3 reads CASSLTSGSQYEQYF. The CDR3 bases are TGTGCCAGCAGTTTGACTAGCGGGAGCCAGTACGAGCAGTACTTC.

This clonotype was recorded many times. V is TRBV18 and J is TRBJ2-7; D not resolved. CDR3 length: 13 residues. Per germline, CDR1 KGHSH and CDR2 LQKENI. V dropped 2 bases and J dropped 5 bases, with 10 bases sitting between them. This CDR3 is CASSPGVVHEQYF. The CDR3 DNA is TGTGCCAGCTCACCAGGGGTAGTCCACGAGCAGTACTTC.